These 10 T cell receptor beta chains were all obtained from the same sample, sequenced in a study of T cell responses to AZD1222 COVID-19 vaccine. Clones were sequenced by immunoSEQ multiplex PCR, and TCRdb holds only the in-frame ones, with some missing. The sample holds about 140,000 clones, roughly 84% seen once. The sequencing here drew on peripheral blood, taken on day 0 of AZD1222 vaccination. These TCRs come from an adult in good health.

The chain joins TRBV30 to TRBJ1-6, with D maybe TRBD1 (6 bases). This CDR3 comprises 16 residues. Germline V CDR1 and CDR2: GTSNPN, SVGIG (reference sequence). Between the trimmed V and J ends, which lost 1 base and 0 bases, there was a span of 10 bases. This CDR3 reads CAWSGQASSYNSPLHF. The CDR3 region has the DNA TGTGCCTGGAGTGGACAGGCCAGCTCCTATAATTCACCCCTCCACTTT.

The genes are TRBV3-1 (or the pseudogene TRBV3-2) and TRBJ1-5; TRBD1 is a possible D gene (5 bases). Trimming removed 0 bases at V and 3 bases at J, with 15 bases between. Germline loops: CDR1 LGHDT, CDR2 YNNKEL (reference sequence). This CDR3 is built from 17 residues. The CDR3 here is CASSQEGQGGVNQPQHF. CDR3 in DNA: TGTGCCAGCAGCCAAGAAGGTCAAGGAGGGGTCAATCAGCCCCAGCATTTT.

The chain employs TRBV25-1 and TRBJ1-4; the D is unclear. The CDR3 consists of 16 residues. Trimming stripped 3 bases from V and 6 bases from J, with 17 bases between. From germline, CDR1 is MGHDK and CDR2 SYGVNS. The DNA of the CDR3 is TGTGCCAGCAGTGATAACGGGCTACTGCTAGATGAAAAACTGTTTTTT. Its translation: CASSDNGLLLDEKLFF.

V is TRBV5-1 and J is TRBJ1-2; 8 bases match TRBD1. The CDR3 consists of 15 residues. V lost 1 base and J lost 8; bases outside the gene matches: 10. CDR1 SGHRS and CDR2 YFSETQ come from the germline V gene. The CDR3 sequence is CASSLLGQGVEGYTF. The CDR3 nucleotides read TGCGCCAGCAGCTTGCTAGGACAGGGAGTTGAAGGCTACACCTTC.

This clone was seen only once. The rearrangement joins TRBV2 to TRBJ1-2; tentatively, D is TRBD1 (6 bases). The CDR3 is 11 amino acids. The germline V and J ends were trimmed by 5 bases and 6 bases, with 7 bases remaining between them. CDR1 is SNHLY and CDR2 is FYNNEI in the germline V gene. The CDR3 here is CASSYRDGYTF. The CDR3 coding sequence is TGTGCCAGCAGTTACAGGGATGGCTACACCTTC. The full variable domain, with the rest looked up from reference TRBV2 and TRBJ1-2, is EPEVTQTPSHQVTQMGQEVILRCVPISNHLYFYWYRQILGQKVEFLVSFYNNEISEKSEIFDDQFSVERPDGSNFTLKIRSTKLEDSAMYFCASSYRDGYTFGSGTRLTVV.

This clone appeared once. V gene TRBV2 combines with J gene TRBJ2-7; D perhaps matches TRBD1 (6 bases). The V end lost 1 base, the J end lost 3 bases, and 13 bases lay between the germline ends. Per germline, CDR1 SNHLY and CDR2 FYNNEI. The CDR3 contains 15 residues. CDR3 DNA sequence: TGTGCCAGCAGTGAAGGGCAGGGGTTCATCTACGAGCAGTACTTC. As protein: CASSEGQGFIYEQYF.

The chain couples TRBV3-1 (or the pseudogene TRBV3-2) to TRBJ2-6; either TRBD1 or TRBD2 may supply D (5 bases each). Trimming stripped 0 bases from V and 4 bases from J, with 10 bases between. This CDR3 spans 16 amino acids. CDR1 is LGHDT, CDR2 YNNKEL, per germline (reference sequence). The CDR3 sequence is CASSQETGAGANVLTF. The CDR3 DNA sequence: TGTGCCAGCAGCCAAGAGACCGGGGCCGGGGCCAACGTCCTGACTTTC.

The J gene is TRBJ1-1, the V gene TRBV4-1, with D perhaps matching TRBD1 (5 bases). The CDR3 contains 16 residues. Trimming removed 0 bases from V and 5 bases from J, with 16 bases in between. Germline lookup yields CDR1 MGHRA and CDR2 YSYEKL. CDR3 protein: CASSQEAGLQSTEAFF. CDR3 in DNA: TGCGCCAGCAGCCAAGAAGCAGGGCTCCAATCGACTGAAGCTTTCTTT.

The chain couples TRBV9 to TRBJ1-6; D uncertain. The CDR3 spans 12 residues. The germline gives CDR1 SGDLS, CDR2 YYNGEE. V was cut by 4 bases and J by 10 bases, with 9 bases left in between. CDR3 sequence reads: CASSSSGSPLHF. The CDR3 coding sequence is TGTGCCAGCAGCTCCTCAGGATCACCCCTCCACTTT.

V gene TRBV11-2 combines with J gene TRBJ2-7, with D possibly matching TRBD1 (6 bases). V lost 1 base to trimming and J lost 4 bases, with 11 bases between them. Germline-derived CDR1 and CDR2 are SGHAT and FQNNGV. CDR3 length: 14 amino acids. The CDR3 is CASSLGQGQYEQYF. CDR3 DNA: TGTGCCAGCAGCTTAGGGCAGGGGCAGTACGAGCAGTACTTC.